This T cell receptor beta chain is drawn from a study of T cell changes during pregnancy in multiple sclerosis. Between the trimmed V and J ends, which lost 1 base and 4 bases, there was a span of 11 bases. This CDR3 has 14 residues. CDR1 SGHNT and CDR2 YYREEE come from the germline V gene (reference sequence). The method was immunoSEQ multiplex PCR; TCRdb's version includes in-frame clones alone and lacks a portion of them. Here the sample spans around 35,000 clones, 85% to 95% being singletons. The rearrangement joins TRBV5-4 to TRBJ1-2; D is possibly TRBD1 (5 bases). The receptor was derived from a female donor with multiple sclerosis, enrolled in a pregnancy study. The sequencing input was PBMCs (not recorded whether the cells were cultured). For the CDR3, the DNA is TGTGCCAGCAGCTTGAAAGGGGTGGGCTATGGCTACACCTTC. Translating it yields CASSLKGVGYGYTF.